The rows below give T cell receptor beta chains drawn from one sample of a study of post-analysis software for immune sequencing data. MiXCR was run by TCRdb on the PCR reads, yielding one entry per CDR3 protein. The table includes about 820,000 distinct CDR3 sequences, around 53% detected once. The sequencing input was blood. The receptors were sampled from a girl aged 10-17 years with multiple sclerosis. Each CDR3 is given with its conserved first and last residue. A D gene is named only where the DNA matches it firmly. The size entry is marked missing in some rows and otherwise reads once, few, many or a size class.

V	D	size	J	DNA	CDR3
TRBV6-1	-	-	TRBJ2-1	TGTGCTAGCAGCTCCGCCGGTAGGGGGGGGCCTCAAGAGACCCAGTTCTTC	CASSSAGRGGPQETQFF
TRBV4-2	TRBD2	-	TRBJ2-7	TGTGCCAGCAGCCAAACGACTAGCCCATCCTACGAGCAGTACTTC	CASSQTTSPSYEQYF
TRBV10-3	TRBD2	few	TRBJ2-1	TGTGCCATCAGTTCCTCGGGACTAGCGGGTCTTCCAGGGTACAATGAGCAGTTCTTC	CAISSSGLAGLPGYNEQFF
TRBV20-1	TRBD2	few	TRBJ2-1	TGCAGTGCTAGCGGGGGGAGGGACAATGAGCAGTTCTTC	CSASGGRDNEQFF
TRBV5-1	-	-	TRBJ2-5	TGCGCCAGCAGCTGGGCCGGCAGGGTTCAAGAGACCCAGTACTTC	CASSWAGRVQETQYF
TRBV4-1	-	few	TRBJ2-1	TGCGCCAGCAGCCAAGGGGGAGCCCCCTACAATGAGCAGTTCTTC	CASSQGGAPYNEQFF
TRBV7-3	-	-	TRBJ2-7	TGTGCCAGCAGCTTAACGAGACAGACCGAGCAGTACTTC	CASSLTRQTEQYF
TRBV7-2	-	-	TRBJ1-2	TGTGCCAGCAGCCTTAGAGCTACAGGTTTTGGCGCGGGCCATGGCTACACCTTC	CASSLRATGFGAGHGYTF
TRBV4-2	TRBD1	few	TRBJ1-1	TGTGCCAGCAGCCAGAATACAGGGGGCACTGAAGCTTTCTTT	CASSQNTGGTEAFF
TRBV20-1	-	-	TRBJ2-1	TGCAGTGCGCCGTGGGGCGACTACAATGAGCAGTTCTTC	CSAPWGDYNEQFF
TRBV4-1	TRBD1	-	TRBJ1-2	TGCGCCAGCAACGCGGGACAGGGGTTCTATGGCTACACCTTC	CASNAGQGFYGYTF
TRBV11-2	TRBD1	-	TRBJ2-7	TGTGCCAGCAGACCCAGGGGGTACGAGCAGTACTTC	CASRPRGYEQYF
TRBV20-1	TRBD2	-	TRBJ2-1	TGCAGTGCTAGACGTTTAGCGGGAGGAGGCTACAATGAGCAGTTCTTC	CSARRLAGGGYNEQFF
TRBV3-1	-	-	TRBJ2-1	TGTGCCAGCAGCCAGAGGGGCGGGACCACCTACAATGAGCAGTTCTTC	CASSQRGGTTYNEQFF
TRBV5-5	-	-	TRBJ2-1	TGTGCCAGCAGCTTCGATCAGGGGTACAATGAGCAGTTCTTC	CASSFDQGYNEQFF
TRBV29-1	-	-	TRBJ2-5	TGCAGCGCAGTTCGGGGACGCGGGATGGAGACCCAGTACTTC	CSAVRGRGMETQYF
TRBV6-5	-	-	TRBJ2-7	TGTGCCAGCAGTTACTCGTATCCGGTCTACGAGCAGTACTTC	CASSYSYPVYEQYF